This T cell receptor (beta chain) was sequenced during a study of regulatory T cells in long-lasting Graves disease. Researchers made TCR beta libraries by using iRepertoire HTBI primers and running Arm-PCR on CDR3 regions. Original data processing: Samples jointly harbored about 65 TRBV and some 13 TRBJ segments. Using its own MiXCR run on the multiplex PCR reads, TCRdb lists one record per CDR3 protein. The V and J calls were not made by the authors but by TCRdb's processing. The sample shows roughly 560,000 distinct CDR3 sequences, 15% to 20% of them seen only once. Time point specified: newly diagnosed GD, antithyroid drugs for less than 3 months. Generation of the TCR library employed RNA extracted from PBMCs. An endocrinology unit in Xi'an, China, supplied the patients. Germline CDR1 SGDLS, CDR2 YYNGEE. The CDR3 loop spans 14 amino acids. Trimming took 4 bases from V and 2 from J, leaving 12 bases between them.

Comments on this clonotype: Antigen specificity is unknown.

General study results and limits: Persistent disease samples used TRBV28, TRBJ1-2 and TRBJ2-5 preferentially.

These data also formed part of another study, on T cells in Graves' hyperthyroidism and ophthalmopathy.

The chain is built from TRBV9 and TRBJ2-5; D is ambiguous. The specimen comprised peripheral blood mononuclear cells (PBMCs), sampled at new diagnosis, from a patient treated with antithyroid drugs. The clonotype originates from a woman aged 35 to 60 with Graves disease. In DNA, the CDR3 is TGTGCCAGCAGCAAGGGATTCCTACAAGAGACCCAGTACTTC. Protein sequence: CASSKGFLQETQYF.